This is a list of T cell receptor beta chains from one sample in a study of metastatic and nonmetastatic thyroid tumors. TCRdb re-clonotyped the PCR reads via MiXCR. Of 60,000 to 85,000 clones listed, roughly a sixth are singletons. The sequencing input was blood. These receptors originate from a female donor with papillary thyroid cancer or a benign thyroid nodule (not recorded which). Some clones in this sample may be carry-over from other donors' samples. Each CDR3 is given with its conserved first and last residue. D genes are given only for firm matches. A row's size may be missing; if present it is once, few, many or a size class.

d_call clone_size j_call v_call cdr3_nt cdr3_aa
. once TRBJ2-7 TRBV7-2 TGTGCCAGCAGCTTATACCTGGGCCCAGCCTACGAGCAGTACTTC CASSLYLGPAYEQYF
TRBD2 many TRBJ2-1 TRBV7-9 TGTGCCAGCAGCAAAGTAGCGGGGTTATACAATGAGCAGTTCTTC CASSKVAGLYNEQFF
. . TRBJ2-1 TRBV9 TGTGCCAGCAGCGTAGGCACTCGGGGAAATTACAATGAGCAGTTCTTC CASSVGTRGNYNEQFF
. . TRBJ1-2 TRBV30 TGTGCCTGGAGTGGAGACCTTCAAACTATGGGCTACACCTTC CAWSGDLQTMGYTF
TRBD1 many TRBJ1-5 TRBV24-1 TGTGCCACCAGTGACTCGACAGGGGGAAGCAATCAGCCCCAGCATTTT CATSDSTGGSNQPQHF
. few TRBJ1-4 TRBV19 TGTGCCAGTAGTAGTAAGGAGCGTAATGAAAAACTGTTTTTT CASSSKERNEKLFF
TRBD1 many TRBJ1-2 TRBV5-1 TGCGCCAGCAGCAACGAGGGACAGAACCTCTATGGCTACACCTTC CASSNEGQNLYGYTF
TRBD1 . TRBJ2-1 TRBV5-1 TGCGCCAGCAGCTTGGGTCAGGGGGATGGGTCCTACAATGAGCAGTTCTTC CASSLGQGDGSYNEQFF
TRBD2 many TRBJ2-1 TRBV7-6 TGTGCCAGCAGCGGCGTGGCGGGAGCTCACAATGAGCAGTTCTTC CASSGVAGAHNEQFF
TRBD1 . TRBJ2-7 TRBV11-3 TGTGCCAGCAGCTTAGAGGGGACAGAGTCCTACGAGCAGTACTTC CASSLEGTESYEQYF
. . TRBJ2-1 TRBV13 TGTGCCAGCAGCTTGGGGCAGGGGCAGTTCTTC CASSLGQGQFF
. . TRBJ2-1 TRBV6-1 TGTGCCAGCAGTCATCCGGGACTGGCCTACAATGAGCAGTTCTTC CASSHPGLAYNEQFF
. many TRBJ1-1 TRBV29-1 TGCAGCGTTGAAGTCCAGGAGAACACTGAAGCTTTCTTT CSVEVQENTEAFF
. many TRBJ2-1 TRBV7-9 TGTGCCAGCAGCTTAGTCGAGAGTAACAATGAGCAGTTCTTC CASSLVESNNEQFF
TRBD1 many TRBJ1-3 TRBV30 TGTGCCTGGAGTGCTCGGACAGGGGCCATGGGAAACACCATATATTTT CAWSARTGAMGNTIYF
. many TRBJ2-7 TRBV5-4 TGTGCCAGCAGCACTACCTACGAGCAGTACTTC CASSTTYEQYF
. many TRBJ2-7 TRBV5-1 TGCGCCAGCAGCTTAACAGGAGGAGGCTACGAGCAGTACTTC CASSLTGGGYEQYF
. many TRBJ2-4 TRBV6-5 TGTGCCAGCAGTTACGCGGTAGGATCCCCAGGATACATTCAGTACTTC CASSYAVGSPGYIQYF
. many TRBJ1-4 TRBV5-1 TGCGCCAGCAGCTCTGGACATATAGGAGAAAAACTGTTTTTT CASSSGHIGEKLFF
. many TRBJ2-7 TRBV18 TGTGCCAGCTCACCAGGGGGGCCGGCCTACGAGCAGTACTTC CASSPGGPAYEQYF
. many TRBJ2-7 TRBV3-1 TGTGCCAGCAGCCAGCAACTAGATTCAAACGAGCAGTACTTC CASSQQLDSNEQYF
. many TRBJ2-7 TRBV9 TGTGCCAGCAGCCCCGGGGACGGAGCCTACGAGCAGTACTTC CASSPGDGAYEQYF
TRBD1 many TRBJ2-7 TRBV28 TGTGCCAGCACCCTACAGGGGAACTCCTACGAGCAGTACTTC CASTLQGNSYEQYF
. many TRBJ1-5 TRBV20-1 TGCAGTGCTAGCGCCGGGCCTTACAATCAGCCCCAGCATTTT CSASAGPYNQPQHF
. many TRBJ1-5 TRBV5-1 TGCGCCAGCAGCCTAGGACAGAATAGCAATCAGCCCCAGCATTTT CASSLGQNSNQPQHF
TRBD1 many TRBJ1-1 TRBV6-1 TGTGCCAGCAGATTAAACAGGGGTCCGGCTGAAGCTTTCTTT CASRLNRGPAEAFF
. many TRBJ1-1 TRBV6-5 TGTGCCAGCAGTTACCTATCGATCGCCCGGAAGACTGAAGCTTTCTTT CASSYLSIARKTEAFF
. few TRBJ1-1 TRBV10-2 TGCGCCAGCAGTTTGACAGGTAAAACTGAAGCTTTCTTT CASSLTGKTEAFF
TRBD1 many TRBJ1-1 TRBV27 TGTGCCAGCAGTCCAAGACAGGGGGCGCAAGTGAACACTGAAGCTTTCTTT CASSPRQGAQVNTEAFF
TRBD1 . TRBJ1-2 TRBV20-1 TGCAGTGCTCCGGACAGGGAGGTGAAACGTGGCTACACCTTC CSAPDREVKRGYTF
TRBD1 . TRBJ2-2 TRBV7-9 TGTGCCAGCAGCTTAGGGACAGGGGAAACCGGGGAGCTGTTTTTT CASSLGTGETGELFF
TRBD2 . TRBJ2-1 TRBV27 TGTGCCATCAGTTTCACCCTAGCGGGAGTGGCTGATGAGCAGTTCTTC CAISFTLAGVADEQFF
. many TRBJ1-2 TRBV27 TGTGCCAGCTTCGGGGGTTTAGGCTACACCTTC CASFGGLGYTF
. . TRBJ1-5 TRBV28 TGTGCCAGCAGTTTCGGGGGGAGCGGCAATCAGCCCCAGCATTTT CASSFGGSGNQPQHF
TRBD1 many TRBJ1-2 TRBV24-1 TGTGCCACCAGTGATGGGACAGGGGGCGGCTACACCTTC CATSDGTGGGYTF
TRBD1 . TRBJ1-1 TRBV4-1 TGCGCCAGCAGCCCACCTATACAGGGGGGCACTGAAGCTTTCTTT CASSPPIQGGTEAFF
TRBD1 many TRBJ1-4 TRBV4-1 TGCGCCAGCAGCCAAGCGACAGGGAGGGAGGAACTGTTTTTT CASSQATGREELFF
. many TRBJ1-6 TRBV20-1 TGCAGTGCAATAGGAGGGGGATCCTATAATTCACCCCTCCACTTT CSAIGGGSYNSPLHF
. many TRBJ2-1 TRBV12-3/TRBV12-4 TGTGCCAGCAGTTTAGTCCAGGACAGTAGAAATGAGCAGTTCTTC CASSLVQDSRNEQFF
TRBD2 . TRBJ2-3 TRBV5-1 TGCGCCAGCAGCTTTTCCCCAGCGGGGGGCACAGATACGCAGTATTTT CASSFSPAGGTDTQYF
TRBD2 many TRBJ2-3 TRBV7-1 TGTGCCAGCAGCTCGGACATCCCCGAAGCGGGAGGACGCACAGATACGCAGTATTTT CASSSDIPEAGGRTDTQYF
TRBD2 many TRBJ2-7 TRBV7-3 TGTGCCAGCAGCCTAAAAAGGGGCGGACTAGAGTACTTC CASSLKRGGLEYF
. many TRBJ2-7 TRBV10-3 TGTGCCATCAGTGAGCCTCTGGACGTCTCCTACGAGCAGTACTTC CAISEPLDVSYEQYF
TRBD2 many TRBJ2-7 TRBV2 TGTGCCAGCAGTGGACGGACTAGCGGGACTCGGGAGCAGTACTTC CASSGRTSGTREQYF
. few TRBJ1-2 TRBV27 TGTGCCAGCAGTTCTTTTCTGGATACCACATCGGAAAATTATGGCTACACCTTC CASSSFLDTTSENYGYTF
. . TRBJ1-1 TRBV5-6 TGTGCCAGCAGCTTGGCCATGGCCGGGAACACTGAAGCTTTCTTT CASSLAMAGNTEAFF
. few TRBJ2-2 TRBV7-2 TGTGCCAGCAGCTTCGTATCCGGGGAGCTGTTTTTT CASSFVSGELFF
. many TRBJ2-3 TRBV20-1 TGCAGTGCTAGAGACAACGCCCTAGATCTAAGCACAGATACGCAGTATTTT CSARDNALDLSTDTQYF
. once TRBJ2-7 TRBV20-1 TGCAGTGCTCAACGCGGCAATGAGCAGTACTTC CSAQRGNEQYF
. many TRBJ1-2 TRBV30 TGTGCCTGGAGTGTACAATGGACGGTAGTTTATGGCTACACCTTC CAWSVQWTVVYGYTF
. many TRBJ1-2 TRBV7-9 TGTGCCAGCAGCCCCCTCGGGGCCTATGGCTACACCTTC CASSPLGAYGYTF